These T cell receptor beta chains were read from a single sample in a study of human T cells and chemical hapten exposure. TCRdb independently ran MiXCR on the RACE reads; one entry per CDR3 protein. This sample has 85,000 to 130,000 distinct CDR3 sequences, with roughly 12% found just once. The source material was whole blood, sampled in connection with sensitization to the hapten diphenylcyclopropenone (DPC). The receptors originated from a woman in her fifties or sixties with alopecia areata. Some clones in this sample may be carry-over from other donors' samples. The CDR3 runs from the conserved cysteine through the conserved F or W.

j_call | v_call | cdr3_aa
TRBJ2-7 | TRBV6-1 | CASSEASRDTFSYEQYF
TRBJ1-1 | TRBV6-2/TRBV6-3 | CASRDTGLSTEAFF
TRBJ1-1 | TRBV29-1 | CSVTLEPQGTEAFF
TRBJ1-2 | TRBV10-3 | CAISSPGAGDYGYTF
TRBJ1-5 | TRBV19 | CASSQTGGFNQPQHF
TRBJ2-2 | TRBV11-2 | CASSLGESLTGELFF
TRBJ2-3 | TRBV27 | CASRNLGLAGGLDTQYF
TRBJ1-2 | TRBV18 | CASSWDRRPNYGYTF
TRBJ2-2 | TRBV28 | CASSFPLGQGSTGELFF
TRBJ1-2 | TRBV12-3/TRBV12-4 | CASSLGGTASYGYTF
TRBJ1-1 | TRBV28 | CASSINIANTEAFF
TRBJ1-6 | TRBV4-3 | CASSQSWGQNNSPLHF
TRBJ1-2 | TRBV20-1 | CSASFYIGGYTF
TRBJ1-5 | TRBV6-1 | CASSPQGGTNQPQHF
TRBJ2-1 | TRBV9 | CASSVAPQRGSSYNEQFF
TRBJ2-1 | TRBV11-2 | CASSSRGTSGSSYNEQFF
TRBJ1-4 | TRBV20-1 | CSARLLEREKLFF
TRBJ2-7 | TRBV6-2/TRBV6-3 | CASNAGDEQYF
TRBJ2-1 | TRBV12-3/TRBV12-4 | CASRPMTSLGEQFF
TRBJ2-3 | TRBV11-2 | CASSPGGTQYF
TRBJ2-3 | TRBV7-9 | CANQGASDTQYF
TRBJ2-7 | TRBV28 | CASSPEWNEQYF
TRBJ1-1 | TRBV7-6 | CASSLIGQVNTEAFF
TRBJ1-2 | TRBV12-3/TRBV12-4 | CASSSGHAYGYTF
TRBJ1-6 | TRBV9 | CASSVSPDRFESPLHF
TRBJ1-1 | TRBV20-1 | CSAKQREAFF
TRBJ1-4 | TRBV18 | CASSPPETTNEKLFF
TRBJ2-3 | TRBV18 | CASSPYEGQGADTQYF
TRBJ2-3 | TRBV10-3 | CAIGPSTDTQYF
TRBJ2-3 | TRBV12-3/TRBV12-4 | CASSPTRSRTQSTQYF
TRBJ2-3 | TRBV27 | CASSTLGQGLTDTQYF
TRBJ1-2 | TRBV12-3/TRBV12-4 | CASSLGTGPFLYTF
TRBJ2-5 | TRBV18 | CASSEIWDEETQYF
TRBJ1-5 | TRBV28 | CASSPPGSGQPQHF
TRBJ2-7 | TRBV28 | CASGTSTWSEQYF
TRBJ2-5 | TRBV2 | CASRNGQQETQYF
TRBJ2-3 | TRBV7-9 | CASSLDVGWSTDTQYF
TRBJ2-1 | TRBV12-3/TRBV12-4 | CASSFVGSEQFF
TRBJ2-7 | TRBV2 | CASKVWDASYEQYF
TRBJ1-4 | TRBV7-9 | CASSLVPGQGASDEKLFF
TRBJ2-7 | TRBV20-1 | CSARMGSVQYF
TRBJ2-6 | TRBV14 | CASSQGRRGYGANVLTF
TRBJ2-1 | TRBV3-1 | CASSPPRTRGLYNEQFF
TRBJ1-2 | TRBV12-3/TRBV12-4 | CASIPAGTGLLGGYTF
TRBJ1-1 | TRBV7-8 | CASSLGGGMNTEAFF
TRBJ2-2 | TRBV3-1 | CACHNEGTNTGELFF
TRBJ2-7 | TRBV7-9 | CASSLGSVYEQYF
TRBJ1-4 | TRBV28 | CATAGIHEKLFF
TRBJ1-1 | TRBV29-1 | CSVEDRISGSEAFF
TRBJ2-2 | TRBV27 | CASSLLGTFGPQGSGGANTGELFF
TRBJ1-1 | TRBV6-2/TRBV6-3 | CASSPTARTNTEAFF
TRBJ2-3 | TRBV11-2 | CASSSGNTQYF
TRBJ2-4 | TRBV3-1 | CASSQDSSLLRVQYF
TRBJ2-7 | TRBV28 | CASSLGGRVVGYF
TRBJ1-5 | TRBV5-1 | CASSPTGGSNQPQHF
TRBJ1-1 | TRBV7-2 | CASSLSVLNTEAFF
TRBJ2-7 | TRBV7-2 | CASSKQGPSLGEQYF